This T cell receptor beta chain was sequenced during a study of T cells in Graves' hyperthyroidism and ophthalmopathy. Study-level results: The authors' 13 V-J model separated ophthalmopathy from stable hyperthyroidism.

The CDR3 is 17 residues long. V lost 0 bases to trimming and J lost 2 bases; unmatched junction nucleotides: 8. Germline V CDR1 and CDR2: MGHRA, YSYEKL. Researchers amplified the TCR beta CDR3 regions from RNA transcripts. First-round RT-PCR of the TCR CDR3 relied on the HTBI primer set. TCRdb re-called the multiplex PCR reads through MiXCR, storing one row per CDR3 protein. The sample yields 400,000 to 500,000 distinct CDR3 sequences, roughly 14% seen once. This clonotype was seen many times. Its antigen is not identified. No ophthalmopathy progression within 18 months constituted stable Graves' hyperthyroidism. Each diagnosis drew on symptoms, thyroxine, TRAb, thyroid ultrasound and orbital computed tomography findings.

The chain links TRBV4-1 to TRBJ2-3; the match to TRBD2 covers 7 bases. This TCR came from a woman under 30 with Graves' hyperthyroidism. Sequenced material: blood. The CDR3 loop is CASSQDRGGGPTDTQYF. CDR3 sequence (DNA): TGCGCCAGCAGCCAAGATCGCGGGGGAGGGCCCACAGATACGCAGTATTTT.